The rows below give T cell receptor beta chains drawn from one sample of a study of Ad26.COV2.S vaccination and SARS-CoV-2 variants. Profiled with immunoSEQ multiplex PCR; TCRdb holds only in-frame clones, not every one. The repertoire holds 350,000 to 400,000 clones, with approximately 90% as singletons. Sequencing used peripheral blood, obtained in a trial of Ad26.COV2.S vaccine versus placebo. These receptors came from a person aged 18-60 years who received the Ad26.COV2.S COVID-19 vaccine or a placebo. Each CDR3 is given without its conserved first and last residue.

v_gene | CDR3aa
TRBV5-1 | ASRGIGGGTEAF
TRBV3-1/TRBV3-2 | ASSQDVPGPSSYEQY
TRBV10-3 | AISGSTETYGYT
TRBV27 | ASTALGTTYNEQF
TRBV4-2 | ASSGGRADTQY
TRBV27 | ASSGDTGELF
TRBV3-1/TRBV3-2 | ASSHLRVDNTGELF
TRBV6-5 | ASRARGAKNIQY
TRBV11-2 | ASSFAHGALFEQY
TRBV3-1/TRBV3-2 | ASSRGDTWIYGYT
TRBV6-6 | ASRGGQGDGYT
TRBV5-1 | ASSPSRDSMNTEAF
TRBV7-2 | ASSLRTPGGNTEAF
TRBV5-1 | ASSVTGNTIY
TRBV7-9 | ASSLAGGIRETQY
TRBV9 | ASSVVSDTQY
TRBV5-6 | VSSLNSYTDTQY
TRBV18 | ASSREGPNTGELF
TRBV6-5 | ASSFGREYGYT
TRBV10-2 | ASSVDRENSPLH
TRBV14 | ASSQGAGNTEAF
TRBV5-8 | ASSPLEGPTYEQY
TRBV7-9 | ASSLAPNTDTQY
TRBV6-5 | ASSYSGQGDSPLH
TRBV4-2 | ASSQEGGLNQPQH
TRBV5-1 | ASSLVPEPMNTEAF
TRBV7-9 | ASSFYRGRLDSSEAF
TRBV4-1 | ASSPPVRGPEAF
TRBV10-3 | AISPGQGESYGYT
TRBV30 | AWSGLAGAFSSTDTQY
TRBV11-2 | ASSLKTRDPSDQETQY
TRBV6-5 | ASTQGAANYGYT
TRBV7-2 | ASRIAGGNTDTQY
TRBV6-6 | ASRDAANTGELF
TRBV19 | ASSMQRNTEAF
TRBV5-1 | ASSFGQLYNEQF
TRBV27 | ASSTTGGRHTEAF
TRBV12-3/TRBV12-4 | ASSSGREETQY
TRBV6-5 | ASSYSKRHTEAF
TRBV2 | ASTAGWNTEAF
TRBV27 | ASSYGGNTEAF
TRBV9 | ASSLIQVVWSEAF
TRBV7-2 | ASSLEGWYGSPLH
TRBV4-1 | ASSQEGPNSPLH
TRBV2 | ATLQGEGIYNSPLH
TRBV6-5 | ASSYSRGYDSPLH
TRBV5-8 | ASSLGSRANVLT
TRBV5-4 | ASSLDSDTGYGYT
TRBV7-6 | ASSWEAGVYNEQF
TRBV5-1 | ASSLGQGNVNTGELF
TRBV27 | ASGTDSNQPQH
TRBV4-1 | ASSQGGLSYNEQF
TRBV27 | ASYSGNRGLGEQF
TRBV11-2 | ASSLDIGPPEAF
TRBV7-9 | ASSFQGVVQETQY
TRBV19 | ASSTRRTGGNTEAF
TRBV6-4 | ASSLDRNQPQH
TRBV9 | ASSAYVPGQISGNTIY
TRBV24-1 | ATSDRTGDNEQF
TRBV5-4 | ASSLMTSGGPPLY